This TCR beta chain derives from a study of shared clonotypes between healthy human individuals. Trimming took 0 bases from V and 3 from J; bases not matched to a gene: 1. The germline gives CDR1 SGDLS, CDR2 YYNGEE. The CDR3 totals 15 residues. Findings of the study overall: Despite large depth, sorted-subset datasets appeared incompletely sequenced. Only blood was sampled, and tissue TCR repertoires likely differ from blood ones.

Several immunoSEQ plates held equal portions of the genomic DNA taken from each subset. In the study's own analysis: Sequence data from immunoSEQ were junction-only and lacked quality scores; consequently, filtering differed. Clones were read by immunoSEQ multiplex PCR, and TCRdb kept only the in-frame ones, dropping some. D and trimming come from the DNA, and the V and J calls and clone size come from that table. The sample holds roughly 720,000 clones, about 92% seen once. To note about this clone: Its antigen is not known. Different DNA sequences within this sample yield the same CDR3.

The chain recombines TRBV9 with TRBJ2-1, with 9 bases aligning to TRBD2. The sequence derives from a man aged 18-30 years in good health. Some clones in this sample may be carry-over from other donors' samples. Source material: memory CD8+ T cells from PBMCs. Specified subset: CD45RO+ cells pooled with CCR7-negative TemRA cells. Here the CDR3 DNA reads TGTGCCAGCAGCGTAGGTAGCGGGAGCTACAATGAGCAGTTCTTC. Translation: CASSVGSGSYNEQFF.